This record covers a single TCR beta chain. This specimen comes from a study of control samples from healthy donors and cancer patients. Assay used: immunoSEQ multiplex PCR; TCRdb lists only in-frame clones, some missing. Among hundreds of thousands of clones listed, around 79% were seen once. Sequencing used PBMCs. This sequence originates from a woman in her sixties or seventies with lung cancer.

The CDR3 nucleotides are TGTGCCAGCAGGGTAGCGGGGGCCCTCTCCTACGAGCAGTACTTC. Protein product: CASRVAGALSYEQYF. The chain combines TRBV2 with TRBJ2-7; TRBD2 agrees at 9 bases. CDR3 length: 15 residues. Germline trimming cut 6 bases from V and 0 bases from J; bases unmatched to any gene: 6. The V gene's germline CDR1 is SNHLY and CDR2 FYNNEI.